This T cell receptor beta chain appears in the sequencing data of a study of T cell changes during pregnancy in multiple sclerosis. Libraries were prepared by immunoSEQ multiplex PCR; TCRdb keeps only in-frame clonotypes and omits some of them. The sample shows tens of thousands of clones, 91% of them seen only once. CDR1 is MNHEY and CDR2 is SVGAGI in the germline V gene. V was pared by 6 bases and J by 6 bases, with 5 bases of the junction left unmatched. The CDR3 sequence is 13 residues long. The sequenced sample was peripheral blood, obtained after pregnancy. The chain has TRBV6-5 and TRBJ2-3, with 8 bases identical to TRBD2. The receptor was isolated from a female donor in good health, enrolled as a control in a pregnancy study. CDR3 nucleotides: TGTGCCAGCAGATCCCGGGGGGGGGATACGCAGTATTTT. Translating gives CASRSRGGDTQYF.